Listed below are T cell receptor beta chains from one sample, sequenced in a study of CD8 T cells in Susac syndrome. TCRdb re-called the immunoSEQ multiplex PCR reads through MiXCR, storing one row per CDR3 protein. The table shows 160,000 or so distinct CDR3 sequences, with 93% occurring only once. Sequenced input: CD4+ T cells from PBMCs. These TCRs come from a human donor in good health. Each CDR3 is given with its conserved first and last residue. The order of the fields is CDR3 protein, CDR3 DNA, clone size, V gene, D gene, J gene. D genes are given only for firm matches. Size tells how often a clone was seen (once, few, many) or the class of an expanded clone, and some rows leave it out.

CDR3: CASSLAPISTDTQYF; DNA: TGCGCCAGCAGCTTGGCCCCGATTAGCACAGATACGCAGTATTTT; size: .; V: TRBV5-1; D: .; J: TRBJ2-3
CDR3: CASSSQGLETQYF; DNA: TGCGCCAGCAGCTCCCAGGGCTTAGAGACCCAGTACTTC; size: .; V: TRBV5-1; D: .; J: TRBJ2-5
CDR3: CASSPHRGYGYTF; DNA: TGCGCCAGCAGTCCGCATCGAGGCTATGGCTACACCTTC; size: .; V: TRBV23-1; D: .; J: TRBJ1-2
CDR3: CASSYGQNQPQHF; DNA: TGTGCCAGCAGTTATGGGCAGAATCAGCCCCAGCATTTT; size: once; V: TRBV6-5; D: .; J: TRBJ1-5
CDR3: CASTYLSEGAGTYEQYF; DNA: TGCGCCAGCACCTACCTTTCCGAGGGGGCGGGGACCTACGAGCAGTACTTC; size: few; V: TRBV23-1; D: .; J: TRBJ2-7
CDR3: CSVSTGAGYEQYF; DNA: TGCAGCGTTAGTACAGGGGCTGGCTACGAGCAGTACTTC; size: .; V: TRBV29-1; D: TRBD1; J: TRBJ2-7
CDR3: CASSPLAGGLGYNEQFF; DNA: TGTGCCAGCAGCCCCCTGGCAGGCGGCTTGGGGTACAATGAGCAGTTCTTC; size: .; V: TRBV3-1; D: .; J: TRBJ2-1
CDR3: CASSAEAGPSRRNSPLHF; DNA: TGTGCCAGCAGCGCCGAAGCCGGGCCTTCGAGGCGGAATTCACCCCTCCACTTT; size: .; V: TRBV9; D: .; J: TRBJ1-6
CDR3: CAAWLGQAGYGYTF; DNA: TGTGCCGCATGGTTGGGACAGGCGGGCTATGGCTACACCTTC; size: .; V: TRBV30; D: TRBD1; J: TRBJ1-2
CDR3: CASSEDSQETQYF; DNA: TGTGCCAGCAGTGAAGACAGCCAAGAGACCCAGTACTTC; size: once; V: TRBV2; D: .; J: TRBJ2-5
CDR3: CASSPAGTGDKQYF; DNA: TGCGCCAGCAGCCCGGCCGGGACAGGGGATAAGCAGTACTTC; size: once; V: TRBV5-1; D: TRBD1; J: TRBJ2-7
CDR3: CASSITGLNTEAFF; DNA: TGCGCCAGCAGCATAACAGGGCTGAACACTGAAGCTTTCTTT; size: .; V: TRBV5-1; D: .; J: TRBJ1-1
CDR3: CASSLRAGGILGNQPQHF; DNA: TGTGCCAGCAGCTTAAGGGCAGGTGGGATACTAGGCAATCAGCCCCAGCATTTT; size: .; V: TRBV7-2; D: .; J: TRBJ1-5
CDR3: CATSDWGSGGGTDTQYF; DNA: TGTGCCACCAGTGATTGGGGGAGCGGGGGGGGGACAGATACGCAGTATTTT; size: .; V: TRBV24-1; D: TRBD2; J: TRBJ2-3
CDR3: CSAPLAGGTDTQYF; DNA: TGCAGTGCACCTCTAGCGGGGGGGACAGATACGCAGTATTTT; size: few; V: TRBV20-1; D: TRBD2; J: TRBJ2-3
CDR3: CASSKTRDRGAEQYF; DNA: TGTGCCAGCAGCAAAACCCGGGACAGGGGTGCCGAGCAGTACTTC; size: .; V: TRBV7-2; D: TRBD1; J: TRBJ2-7
CDR3: CAWSGGQGYTYNSPLHF; DNA: TGTGCCTGGAGTGGGGGACAGGGGTATACGTATAATTCACCCCTCCACTTT; size: .; V: TRBV30; D: TRBD1; J: TRBJ1-6
CDR3: CSANLNEKLFF; DNA: TGCAGTGCTAATCTCAATGAAAAACTGTTTTTT; size: .; V: TRBV20-1; D: .; J: TRBJ1-4
CDR3: CASRDSSINEQYF; DNA: TGTGCCAGCAGGGACAGTTCGATCAACGAGCAGTACTTC; size: .; V: TRBV6-6; D: .; J: TRBJ2-7
CDR3: CASSWGGPPYNEQFF; DNA: TGTGCCAGTAGTTGGGGGGGCCCCCCCTACAATGAGCAGTTCTTC; size: .; V: TRBV19; D: .; J: TRBJ2-1
CDR3: CSARDPSGGSYEQYF; DNA: TGCAGTGCTAGAGATCCATCGGGGGGAAGCTACGAGCAGTACTTC; size: .; V: TRBV20-1; D: TRBD2; J: TRBJ2-7
CDR3: CSATEGVIQETQYF; DNA: TGCAGTGCCACTGAGGGGGTAATCCAAGAGACCCAGTACTTC; size: .; V: TRBV20-1; D: .; J: TRBJ2-5
CDR3: CATSRPPDYNEQFF; DNA: TGTGCCACCAGCAGACCCCCGGACTACAATGAGCAGTTCTTC; size: .; V: TRBV15; D: .; J: TRBJ2-1
CDR3: CASSRSGDRPVFYEQYF; DNA: TGTGCCAGCAGCCGTTCGGGAGACAGGCCAGTGTTCTACGAGCAGTACTTC; size: few; V: TRBV3-1; D: .; J: TRBJ2-7
CDR3: CASSFRVEETQYF; DNA: TGTGCCAGCAGTTTTAGGGTAGAAGAGACCCAGTACTTC; size: .; V: TRBV12-3/TRBV12-4; D: .; J: TRBJ2-5
CDR3: CASSQAGQGLYEQYF; DNA: TGTGCCAGCAGCCAAGCGGGACAGGGGCTCTACGAGCAGTACTTC; size: .; V: TRBV4-2; D: TRBD1; J: TRBJ2-7
CDR3: CASRGGNYNSPLHF; DNA: TGTGCCAGCAGGGGCGGGAACTATAATTCACCCCTCCACTTT; size: .; V: TRBV2; D: .; J: TRBJ1-6
CDR3: CSAISFSFSYGYTF; DNA: TGCAGTGCTATAAGTTTCAGTTTTTCCTATGGCTACACCTTC; size: .; V: TRBV20-1; D: .; J: TRBJ1-2
CDR3: CASREDWSTDTQYF; DNA: TGCGCCAGCAGGGAGGACTGGAGCACAGATACGCAGTATTTT; size: once; V: TRBV10-2; D: .; J: TRBJ2-3
CDR3: CSVGDSGGIQETQYF; DNA: TGCAGCGTTGGAGATAGCGGGGGGATTCAAGAGACCCAGTACTTC; size: .; V: TRBV29-1; D: TRBD2; J: TRBJ2-5
CDR3: CASSQGTGGGYTF; DNA: TGCGCCAGCAGCCAAGGGACAGGGGGTGGCTACACCTTC; size: .; V: TRBV5-1; D: TRBD1; J: TRBJ1-2
CDR3: CSARDDGQGLKGYTF; DNA: TGCAGTGCTAGAGATGACGGACAGGGGCTAAAAGGCTACACCTTC; size: .; V: TRBV20-1; D: TRBD1; J: TRBJ1-2
CDR3: CSAEDSGSNQPQHF; DNA: TGCAGTGCTGAGGACAGCGGTAGCAATCAGCCCCAGCATTTT; size: .; V: TRBV20-1; D: .; J: TRBJ1-5
CDR3: CASSSSRTEGKLFF; DNA: TGTGCCAGCAGTTCTAGCCGGACGGAAGGAAAACTGTTTTTT; size: .; V: TRBV12-3/TRBV12-4; D: .; J: TRBJ1-4
CDR3: CASSDSGGMDTQYF; DNA: TGCGCCAGCAGTGATTCGGGGGGTATGGATACGCAGTATTTT; size: .; V: TRBV10-1; D: TRBD2; J: TRBJ2-3
CDR3: CASRRGGSGDYGYTF; DNA: TGTGCCAGCAGAAGGGGAGGGTCTGGGGACTATGGCTACACCTTC; size: .; V: TRBV3-1; D: .; J: TRBJ1-2
CDR3: CASRTSGGPSEQFF; DNA: TGTGCCAGCAGAACCTCGGGGGGGCCTAGTGAGCAGTTCTTC; size: .; V: TRBV25-1; D: TRBD2; J: TRBJ2-1
CDR3: CASSLTGPGANVLTF; DNA: TGTGCCAGCAGCTTAACGGGGCCTGGGGCCAACGTCCTGACTTTC; size: .; V: TRBV7-3; D: .; J: TRBJ2-6
CDR3: CSARPRGYNEQFF; DNA: TGCAGTGCTAGACCCCGGGGATACAATGAGCAGTTCTTC; size: .; V: TRBV20-1; D: .; J: TRBJ2-1
CDR3: CASSTSATNEKLFF; DNA: TGTGCCAGCAGTACGTCTGCAACTAATGAAAAACTGTTTTTT; size: .; V: TRBV6-6; D: .; J: TRBJ1-4
CDR3: CASSPRGGGTGELFF; DNA: TGTGCCAGCAGCCCAAGGGGGGGAGGGACCGGGGAGCTGTTTTTT; size: .; V: TRBV7-8; D: .; J: TRBJ2-2